One sample yielded the 16 T cell receptor beta chains listed below, sequenced in a study of T cell changes during pregnancy in multiple sclerosis. Clones were read by immunoSEQ multiplex PCR, and TCRdb kept only the in-frame ones, dropping some. The data contain over 20,000 clones, less than 90% of them singletons. Source: CD4+ T cells from peripheral blood mononuclear cells, taken in the first trimester of pregnancy. These receptors all come from a female donor in good health, enrolled as a control in a pregnancy study.

V usage is TRBV27 and J usage is TRBJ2-5; D possibly corresponds to TRBD1 (6 bases). The V end lost 5 bases, the J end lost 3 bases, and 16 bases lay between the germline ends. CDR3 length equals 15 residues. Germline CDR1 is MNHEY and CDR2 is SMNVEV (reference sequence). This CDR3 is CASSPGQRAEETQYF. CDR3 sequence (DNA): TGTGCCAGCAGTCCCGGACAGAGAGCAGAAGAGACCCAGTACTTC.

The V gene is TRBV14, the J gene TRBJ2-1, with D maybe TRBD1 (7 bases). In germline, CDR1 is SGHDN, CDR2 FVKESK. The CDR3 contains 13 residues. Trimming pared 2 bases from V and 9 bases from J, leaving 11 bases between. In nucleotides, the CDR3 is TGTGCCAGCAGCCAACAGGGGGGCGGTGAGCAGTTCTTC. Residues: CASSQQGGGEQFF.

This clone came up once. This chain links TRBV18 with TRBJ2-5; tentative D call: TRBD1 (6 bases). The V gene's germline CDR1 is KGHSH and CDR2 LQKENI. Trimming shortened V by 5 bases and J by 2 bases, and 24 bases separated the two germline ends. The CDR3 sequence is 18 residues long. The CDR3 here is CASSSITGSGHSQETQYF. In DNA, the CDR3 is TGTGCCAGCTCATCCATTACCGGGTCGGGACATTCACAAGAGACCCAGTACTTC.

This chain uses TRBV9 with TRBJ1-4; D ambiguous. Germline V gene lookup returns CDR1 SGDLS and CDR2 YYNGEE. The CDR3 spans 13 residues. Trimming took off 0 bases at V and 5 bases at J, with 5 bases between the two ends. The CDR3 sequence is CASSVDGNEKLFF. CDR3 bases: TGTGCCAGCAGCGTAGACGGGAATGAAAAACTGTTTTTT.

This rearrangement joins TRBV28 to TRBJ2-1, with D possibly TRBD2 on 6 matching bases. There are 15 residues in the CDR3. Per the germline V gene, CDR1 is MDHEN and CDR2 is SYDVKM. V lost 3 bases and J lost 4, with 13 bases in between. DNA of the CDR3: TGTGCCAGCAGTTTTGGCCTGGAGGGTTACAATGAGCAGTTCTTC. Encoded protein: CASSFGLEGYNEQFF.

The V call is TRBV19, the J call TRBJ1-5; 9 positions match TRBD1. The V gene's germline CDR1 is LNHDA and CDR2 SQIVND (reference sequence). CDR3 length: 17 residues. The V and J ends lost 1 base and 1 base, in that order; junction bases with no gene match: 5. The CDR3 bases are TGTGCCAGTAGTATAGTAACAGGGGGCTCAAGCAATCAGCCCCAGCATTTT. Amino acid sequence: CASSIVTGGSSNQPQHF.

The chain couples TRBV28 to TRBJ1-3; a possible D gene is TRBD1 (6 bases). Germline V gives CDR1 MDHEN, CDR2 SYDVKM. The V gene lost 6 bases and the J gene lost 0 bases, with 18 bases spanning the gap. The CDR3 is 17 amino acids. For the CDR3, the DNA is TGTGCCAGCAGATACTCCCTCGGACAGAGCTCTGGAAACACCATATATTTT. Its protein is CASRYSLGQSSGNTIYF.

The chain has TRBV18 and TRBJ2-7; the match to TRBD2 covers 12 bases. The CDR3 sequence is 17 residues long. CDR1 is KGHSH and CDR2 is LQKENI in the germline V gene. Trimming cost V 6 bases and J 0 bases; bases outside gene matches: 9. The CDR3 here is CASSRGLAGLSSYEQYF. CDR3 nucleotides: TGTGCCAGCTCGCGCGGACTAGCGGGGCTCAGCTCCTACGAGCAGTACTTC. The entire variable domain, with the rest obtained from reference TRBV18 and TRBJ2-7, is as follows: NAGVMQNPRHLVRRRGQEARLRCSPMKGHSHVYWYRQLPEEGLKFMVYLQKENIIDESGMPKERFSAEFPKEGPSILRIQQVVRGDSAAYFCASSRGLAGLSSYEQYFGPGTRLTVT.

This rearrangement joins TRBV6-1 to TRBJ2-3; weak D call: TRBD1 (6 bases). The length of the CDR3 is 15 residues. Trimming took off 7 bases at V and 2 bases at J, with 16 bases between the two ends. From germline, CDR1 is MNHNS and CDR2 SASEGT. Written as DNA, the CDR3 is TGTGCCAGCACTCCCGACAGGCCCTTCACAGATACGCAGTATTTT. Its protein product is CASTPDRPFTDTQYF.

The chain is built from TRBV30 and TRBJ1-2, with 9 bases identical to TRBD1. With V trimmed by 8 bases and J by 8 bases, 15 bases remained unmatched. The length of the CDR3 is 14 residues. Germline CDR1 and CDR2: GTSNPN and SVGIG (reference sequence). CDR3 DNA: TGTGCCGGAATACTAACAGGGGGCCTAGGGGGCTACACCTTC. Its translation: CAGILTGGLGGYTF.

In the case of this clone: The junction departs from the called germline gene at one end, perhaps through a read error. This chain uses TRBV7-9 with TRBJ2-7, with 9 bases lining up with TRBD1. The V gene's germline CDR1 is SEHNR and CDR2 FQNEAQ (reference sequence). CDR3 length equals 12 residues. The chain's CDR3 is CASSPGQGIVAF. The CDR3 DNA reads as TGTGCCAGCAGCCCGGGACAGGGTATTGTTGCCTTC.

The V gene is TRBV7-3, the J gene TRBJ2-7; 11 bases agree with TRBD2. The trim removed 6 bases at V and 4 bases at J, leaving 5 bases unmatched. Germline V gene lookup returns CDR1 SGHTA and CDR2 FQGTGA. This CDR3 comprises 14 residues. CDR3 sequence: CASRDGTSGYEQYF. CDR3 sequence (DNA): TGTGCCAGCAGGGATGGGACTAGCGGTTACGAGCAGTACTTC.

This chain joins TRBV7-2 and TRBJ1-1, with 7 nucleotides matching TRBD1. The CDR3 sequence is 14 residues long. J was trimmed by 1 base and V by 7 bases; bases with no gene match: 6. From germline, CDR1 is SGHTA and CDR2 FQGNSA. The CDR3 spells CASMNRGGNTEAFF. DNA of the CDR3: TGTGCCAGCATGAACAGGGGAGGGAACACTGAAGCTTTCTTT.

The count of this clone is one. The gene calls are TRBV7-6 and TRBJ1-1, with D unresolved. Trimming removed 6 bases from V and 3 bases from J, with 20 bases in between. The CDR3 contains 16 residues. In germline, CDR1 is SGHVS, CDR2 FNYEAQ. The CDR3 sequence is CASSSMPSPADTEAFF. The CDR3 DNA sequence: TGTGCCAGCAGTTCAATGCCATCCCCGGCGGACACTGAAGCTTTCTTT.

This clone was observed a handful of times. CDR3 loop: CASSPDRVGELFF. Here the CDR3 DNA reads TGTGCCAGCAGTCCAGACAGGGTAGGGGAGCTGTTTTTT. V gene TRBV28 combines with J gene TRBJ2-2, with 7 bases that match TRBD1. CDR1 and CDR2 (germline): MDHEN, SYDVKM. The CDR3 has 13 amino acids. V was pared by 5 bases and J by 8 bases, with 5 bases of the junction left unmatched.

The genes are TRBV19 and TRBJ1-1; D is perhaps TRBD1 (5 bases). The length of the CDR3 is 15 residues. The germline V and J ends were trimmed by 6 bases and 0 bases, with 14 bases remaining between them. Per germline, CDR1 LNHDA and CDR2 SQIVND (reference sequence). Here the CDR3 reads CASRSIRQMNTEAFF. The DNA for the CDR3 is TGTGCCAGTAGGAGTATCAGACAGATGAACACTGAAGCTTTCTTT.